The 5 T cell receptor beta chains below were found in one sample sequenced in a study of blood T cell repertoires in COVID-19 (dated by TCRdb to 2018 to 2020). The library was prepared using the immunoSEQ multiplex PCR assay. The table was pulled from immuneACCESS by TCRdb, which kept in-frame rearrangements only. Such tables lose some clones; where checked, under half of the loss comes from unresolved V genes, and the rest has no known cause. The sample yields under 300,000 clones; more than 75% were counted once. The top ten clones comprise 2% to 2.5% of the sample. Sequenced sample: PBMCs or T cells enriched from blood (not recorded which). The receptors originated from a woman aged 55-70 years in a cohort exposed to, infected with or recovered from COVID-19 (not recorded which).

This clone has only a few counts. The chain carries TRBV27 and TRBJ1-5; no definite D call. Per the germline V gene, CDR1 is MNHEY and CDR2 is SMNVEV (reference sequence). The CDR3 loop spans 15 amino acids. Between the trimmed V and J ends, which lost 3 bases and 6 bases, there was a span of 15 bases. The CDR3 DNA sequence: TGTGCCAGCAGTTTCTCCGGAGGAACGGGTCAGCCCCAGCATTTT. Its protein is CASSFSGGTGQPQHF.

The chain joins TRBV11-2 to TRBJ2-1; the match to TRBD2 covers 9 bases. CDR1 and CDR2 from the germline V gene are SGHAT and FQNNGV. CDR3 length: 15 amino acids. After removal of 5 bases from V and 5 bases from J, the junction contained 7 bases not matched to a gene. The CDR3 reads CASSQTSGGNNEQFF. CDR3 nucleotides: TGTGCCAGCAGCCAGACTAGCGGAGGGAACAATGAGCAGTTCTTC.

This rearrangement joins TRBV5-6 to TRBJ1-5, with D possibly matching TRBD1 (5 bases). Germline values: CDR1 SGHDT, CDR2 YYEEEE. The CDR3 has 14 amino acids. Trimming took off 2 bases at V and 4 bases at J, with 10 bases between the two ends. Here the CDR3 reads CASSFGQGNQPQHF. The DNA of the CDR3 is TGTGCCAGCAGCTTTGGGCAGGGAAATCAGCCCCAGCATTTT.

The chain combines TRBV11-2 with TRBJ2-1; no reliable D call. Trimming removed 1 base from V and 3 bases from J, with 10 bases in between. CDR1 and CDR2 from the germline V gene are SGHAT and FQNNGV. The CDR3 is 15 amino acids. CDR3 nucleotides: TGTGCCAGCAGCTTAGGGCCTAGAAACTACAATGAGCAGTTCTTC. Protein: CASSLGPRNYNEQFF.

This clone was seen a few times. V usage is TRBV10-3 and J usage is TRBJ1-2; TRBD1 agrees at 10 bases. With V trimmed by 5 bases and J by 8 bases, 8 bases remained unmatched. This CDR3 is 14 amino acids long. Per germline, CDR1 ENHRY and CDR2 SYGVKD. DNA for the CDR3: TGTGCCATCAGTCCGGGACAGGGGTTAAGGGGCTACACCTTC. This translates into CAISPGQGLRGYTF.